These 25 T cell receptor beta chains share one sample of origin, sequenced in a study of blood T cell repertoires in COVID-19. This table comes from immunoSEQ multiplex PCR, and its TCRdb copy is limited to in-frame clones, with some not included. The sample lists 330,000 or so clones, roughly nine tenths occurring once. Material for sequencing was PBMCs or T cells enriched from blood (not recorded which). These TCRs come from a woman aged 25 to 39 who had recovered from COVID-19.

This sequence joins TRBV23-1 and TRBJ1-4; D is uncertain. TRBV23-1 qualifies as an ORF whose function is uncertain. The CDR3 covers 12 residues. In DNA form, the CDR3 reads TGCGCATCTGGTGGCAGTAATGAAAAACTGTTTTTT. It codes for CASGGSNEKLFF.

This clone was detected once. V usage is TRBV19 and J usage is TRBJ2-2; the match to TRBD2 covers 12 bases. Germline trimming cut 6 bases from V and 6 bases from J; bases unmatched to any gene: 5. Germline CDR1 LNHDA, CDR2 SQIVND (reference sequence). The CDR3 loop spans 15 amino acids. CDR3 protein: CASRTLAGGPGELFF. CDR3 nucleotides: TGTGCCAGTAGAACACTAGCGGGAGGTCCCGGGGAGCTGTTTTTT. The whole variable domain, remainder taken from reference TRBV19 and TRBJ2-2, is DGGITQSPKYLFRKEGQNVTLSCEQNLNHDAMYWYRQDPGQGLRLIYYSQIVNDFQKGDIAEGYSVSREKKESFPLTVTSAQKNPTAFYLCASRTLAGGPGELFFGEGSRLTVL.

The chain links TRBV18 to TRBJ2-7; 8 bases align to TRBD1. V dropped 3 bases and J dropped 12; count of bases not matched to a gene: 7. The CDR3 has 12 amino acids. Germline CDR1 reads KGHSH; CDR2 reads LQKENI. CDR3 sequence: CASSPTGTGAYF. The DNA of the CDR3 is TGTGCCAGCTCACCTACCGGGACAGGCGCGTACTTC.

The rearrangement joins TRBV7-9 to TRBJ2-1, with 7 bases matching TRBD2. The V gene end was trimmed by 1 base and the J gene end by 4 bases; junction bases not matched to a gene: 10. There are 17 residues in the CDR3. Germline V gene lookup returns CDR1 SEHNR and CDR2 FQNEAQ (reference sequence). CDR3 sequence reads: CASSLGLAEYLYNEQFF. CDR3 nucleotides: TGTGCCAGCAGCTTAGGTCTAGCGGAGTACTTATACAATGAGCAGTTCTTC. The full variable domain, rest sourced from reference TRBV7-9 and TRBJ2-1, is DTGVSQNPRHKITKRGQNVTFRCDPISEHNRLYWYRQTLGQGPEFLTYFQNEAQLEKSRLLSDRFSAERPKGSFSTLEIQRTEQGDSAMYLCASSLGLAEYLYNEQFFGPGTRLTVL.

The chain carries TRBV27 and TRBJ2-6; 8 bases align to TRBD1. The CDR3 is made up of 19 amino acids. The V segment lost 5 bases and the J segment 0 bases; nucleotides outside the gene matches: 12. Germline V gives CDR1 MNHEY, CDR2 SMNVEV (reference sequence). CDR3 in amino acids: CASSLRTGLDSSGANVLTF. CDR3 bases: TGTGCCAGCAGTCTTCGGACAGGGTTGGACTCCTCTGGGGCCAACGTCCTGACTTTC.

The chain employs TRBV28 and TRBJ1-6; D may be TRBD1 (5 bases). CDR1 is MDHEN, CDR2 SYDVKM, per germline. V lost 6 bases to trimming and J lost 9 bases, with 18 bases between them. The CDR3 sequence is 15 residues long. CDR3 in amino acids: CASSRVGGDGSPLHF. The DNA for the CDR3 is TGTGCCAGCAGCCGGGTCGGGGGAGATGGTTCACCCCTCCACTTT.

The CDR3 region has the DNA TGTGCCAGCACGGCCAACGGGAGAGCAGTCTACAATGAGCAGTTCTTC. It yields the protein CASTANGRAVYNEQFF. The gene calls are TRBV9 and TRBJ2-1; maybe TRBD2 (6 bases). The V gene lost 6 bases and the J gene lost 3 bases, with 19 bases spanning the gap. The germline CDR1 and CDR2 sequences are SGDLS and YYNGEE. The CDR3 consists of 16 residues. Full variable domain (missing parts from reference TRBV9 and TRBJ2-1): DSGVTQTPKHLITATGQRVTLRCSPRSGDLSVYWYQQSLDQGLQFLIQYYNGEERAKGNILERFSAQQFPDLHSELNLSSLELGDSALYFCASTANGRAVYNEQFFGPGTRLTVL.

The chain combines TRBV6-5 with TRBJ1-1, with D maybe TRBD1 (6 bases). The germline gives CDR1 MNHEY, CDR2 SVGAGI. V was pared by 8 bases and J by 0 bases, with 13 bases between. This CDR3 has 14 amino acids. The CDR3 coding sequence is TGTGCCAGCTTCAGGACAGCACTGAACACTGAAGCTTTCTTT. This gives the protein CASFRTALNTEAFF.

This chain joins TRBV6-4 and TRBJ2-3, with TRBD2 identical over 11 bases. The germline gives CDR1 MRHNA, CDR2 SNTAGT. J lost 7 bases, V lost 3 bases, and 3 bases had no gene match. The CDR3 extends over 14 amino acids. Here the CDR3 DNA reads TGTGCCAGCAGTGATAGCGGGGGGGCAAATACGCAGTATTTT. As protein: CASSDSGGANTQYF.

This chain links TRBV28 with TRBJ2-1; D remains unclear. The V and J ends lost 7 bases and 5 bases respectively, with 6 bases between them. The germline CDR1 and CDR2 sequences are MDHEN and SYDVKM. There are 11 residues in the CDR3. This chain's CDR3 is CASKLNNEQFF. CDR3 DNA: TGTGCCAGCAAGCTTAACAATGAGCAGTTCTTC.

This chain links TRBV19 with TRBJ1-1, with a tentative D call TRBD1 (5 bases). This CDR3 contains 13 residues. Trimming pared 4 bases from V and 5 bases from J, leaving 11 bases between. The V gene's germline CDR1 is LNHDA and CDR2 SQIVND (reference sequence). CDR3 amino acids: CASSKVGGTEAFF. For the CDR3, the DNA is TGTGCCAGTAGTAAGGTGGGGGGGACTGAAGCTTTCTTT.

The V gene is TRBV13, the J gene TRBJ2-7; TRBD1 agrees at 11 bases. Germline CDR1 and CDR2: PRHDT and FYEKMQ (reference sequence). This CDR3 has 15 residues. The V gene end was trimmed by 4 bases and the J gene end by 5 bases; junction bases not matched to a gene: 7. The CDR3 spells CASSYRTGGFDEQYF. The CDR3 DNA is TGTGCCAGCAGCTACCGGACAGGGGGCTTCGACGAGCAGTACTTC.

The chain joins TRBV3-1 (or the pseudogene TRBV3-2) to TRBJ2-1; tentative D call: TRBD2 (6 bases). Germline lookup yields CDR1 LGHDT and CDR2 YNNKEL (reference sequence). The CDR3 contains 16 residues. Trimming pared 4 bases from V and 2 bases from J, leaving 15 bases between. The DNA of the CDR3 is TGTGCCAGCAGCCCCCGAGCGGGTACCACCTACAATGAGCAGTTCTTC. As protein: CASSPRAGTTYNEQFF.

The V and J genes are TRBV3-1 (or the pseudogene TRBV3-2) and TRBJ1-2, with 9 bases that match TRBD1. CDR3 length: 15 residues. The ends lost 1 base at V and 8 bases at J; junction bases unmatched: 8. CDR1 and CDR2 (germline): LGHDT, YNNKEL (reference sequence). The CDR3 nucleotides are TGTGCCAGCAGCCAAGGGCCGGGACAGGGTTCAGGCTACACCTTC. This gives the protein CASSQGPGQGSGYTF.

J is TRBJ1-2 and V is TRBV19; 7 bases are shared with TRBD1. This CDR3 comprises 14 residues. The germline V gene encodes CDR1 LNHDA and CDR2 SQIVND (reference sequence). J gave up 4 bases and V 5 bases, and 7 bases lay outside the gene matches. This CDR3 is CASSSPGQSYGYTF. CDR3 nucleotide sequence: TGTGCCAGTAGTTCACCGGGACAGTCCTATGGCTACACCTTC.

The gene calls are TRBV5-6 and TRBJ2-2; the D gene is possibly TRBD1 (6 bases). The CDR3 is 16 residues long. Germline V gene data show CDR1 as SGHDT and CDR2 as YYEEEE. Trimming cost V 1 base and J 3 bases, with 13 bases left between them. DNA of the CDR3: TGTGCCAGCAGCTTGTTGCTCGAGGGGGACACCGGGGAGCTGTTTTTT. This encodes CASSLLLEGDTGELFF. The whole variable domain, filled in from reference TRBV5-6 and TRBJ2-2, reads DAGVTQSPTHLIKTRGQQVTLRCSPKSGHDTVSWYQQALGQGPQFIFQYYEEEERQRGNFPDRFSGHQFPNYSSELNVNALLLGDSALYLCASSLLLEGDTGELFFGEGSRLTVL.

This clone was counted a single time. The chain has TRBV10-2 and TRBJ1-5; TRBD1 matches at 7 bases. The CDR3 length is 13 residues. The J segment lost 5 bases and the V segment lost 6 bases, leaving 4 bases of the junction unmatched. CDR1 and CDR2 (germline): WSHSY, SAAADI. The CDR3 nucleotides read TGCGCCAGCAGAGGCACAGGGGATCAGCCCCAGCATTTT. Translated, it gives CASRGTGDQPQHF.

The chain links TRBV19 to TRBJ1-3, with 7 bases aligning to TRBD1. The CDR3 sequence is 13 residues long. The ends lost 9 bases at V and 3 bases at J; junction bases unmatched: 5. Per germline, CDR1 LNHDA and CDR2 SQIVND (reference sequence). This CDR3 is CARDREGGNTIYF. For the CDR3, the DNA is TGTGCCAGAGACAGGGAAGGTGGAAACACCATATATTTT.

V gene TRBV7-3 combines with J gene TRBJ2-5, with 15 nucleotides matching TRBD2. Trimming took 5 bases from V and 1 from J; bases not matched to a gene: 11. CDR1 SGHTA and CDR2 FQGTGA come from the germline V gene. CDR3 length equals 19 residues. The DNA for the CDR3 is TGTGCCAGCAGCCCCGTACCGGGACTAGCGGGGGGCCGCCAAGAGACCCAGTACTTC. Translation: CASSPVPGLAGGRQETQYF.

The chain has TRBV11-3 and TRBJ2-5; 14 bases agree with TRBD2. The V gene's germline CDR1 is SGHNT and CDR2 YENEEA. The CDR3 spans 17 residues. The junction had 5 bases not matched to a gene; V was cut back by 1 base and J by 4 bases. The CDR3 coding sequence is TGTGCCAGCAGCTTAGGCGGACTAGCGGGGGGTAGAGAGACCCAGTACTTC. Residues: CASSLGGLAGGRETQYF. The whole variable domain, remainder taken from reference TRBV11-3 and TRBJ2-5, is EAGVVQSPRYKIIEKKQPVAFWCNPISGHNTLYWYLQNLGQGPELLIRYENEEAVDDSQLPKDRFSAERLKGVDSTLKIQPAELGDSAVYLCASSLGGLAGGRETQYFGPGTRLLVL.

The V call is TRBV6-1, the J call TRBJ2-5; weak D call: TRBD1 (6 bases). The CDR3 is 17 residues long. The germline V and J ends were trimmed by 3 bases and 5 bases, with 22 bases remaining between them. In germline, CDR1 is MNHNS, CDR2 SASEGT. The CDR3 spells CASSDSLKTGPQETQYF. Written as DNA, the CDR3 is TGTGCCAGCAGTGACAGCCTAAAGACAGGCCCCCAGGAGACCCAGTACTTC.

The gene calls are TRBV28 and TRBJ2-7; 9 bases fit TRBD1. The CDR3 extends over 17 amino acids. V shed 6 bases and J 6 bases; nucleotides not matched to a gene: 18. Per the germline V gene, CDR1 is MDHEN and CDR2 is SYDVKM. This CDR3 reads CASSPGTGNDHPFEQYF. The CDR3 DNA sequence: TGTGCCAGCAGCCCCGGGACAGGGAACGACCACCCCTTCGAGCAGTACTTC.

The rearrangement uses TRBV5-5 and TRBJ1-2, with 8 bases aligning to TRBD1. The germline gives CDR1 SGHKS, CDR2 YYEKEE (reference sequence). Trimming at V came to 0 bases and at J to 7 bases, leaving 8 bases not matched to a gene. This CDR3 is built from 15 residues. The CDR3 DNA reads as TGTGCCAGCAGCTTGGAGGGACAGGTTTTTCTTGGCTACACCTTC. Encoded protein: CASSLEGQVFLGYTF. Full variable domain (missing parts from reference TRBV5-5 and TRBJ1-2): DAGVTQSPTHLIKTRGQQVTLRCSPISGHKSVSWYQQVLGQGPQFIFQYYEKEERGRGNFPDRFSARQFPNYSSELNVNALLLGDSALYLCASSLEGQVFLGYTFGSGTRLTVV.

The J gene is TRBJ1-1, the V gene TRBV5-1; 11 bases map to TRBD1. From germline, CDR1 is SGHRS and CDR2 YFSETQ. There are 15 residues in the CDR3. V lost 3 bases to trimming and J lost 3 bases; unmatched junction nucleotides: 4. The chain's CDR3 is CASSWGQGVDTEAFF. CDR3 bases: TGCGCCAGCAGCTGGGGACAGGGGGTAGACACTGAAGCTTTCTTT.

The chain combines TRBV15 with TRBJ2-7, with D possibly TRBD1 on 6 matching bases. V was cut by 3 bases and J by 6 bases, with 18 bases left in between. Germline loops: CDR1 LNHNV, CDR2 YYDKDF (reference sequence). CDR3 length: 15 residues. CDR3: CATSRDRVQVAEQYF. The CDR3 nucleotides read TGTGCCACCAGCAGGGACAGAGTCCAGGTGGCCGAGCAGTACTTC.